This TCR beta chain was sequenced for a study of blood T cell repertoires in COVID-19. On the study more broadly: Both acute and convalescent COVID-19 samples were obtained from the United States, Italy and Spain. PBMCs, B-cell-depleted T cells, or T cells provided the cDNA or gDNA that made up the material.

Researchers sorted participants into cohorts using their self-reported clinical history. Recovery meant two consecutive negative NP/OP PCR tests, professional clearance, or resolved symptoms. TCRdb's copy holds only in-frame clones and misses some; the assay was immunoSEQ multiplex PCR. The repertoire has 170,000 or so clones, just over 85% of them found once; the top ten carry roughly 9%. The TCR was taken from a woman between 18 and 30 years old who had recovered from COVID-19. Sequencing used PBMCs or T cells enriched from blood (not recorded which).

In DNA form, the CDR3 reads TGTGCCAGCAGTCTACTCCTCGCAGGGTTTCAGTACTTC. This gives the protein CASSLLLAGFQYF. The rearrangement uses TRBV28 and TRBJ2-7; TRBD1 might be the D (5 bases). The CDR3 is made up of 13 amino acids. Trimming cost V 5 bases and J 10 bases, with 18 bases left between them. Germline V gene sequence: CDR1 MDHEN, CDR2 SYDVKM.